Sequencing of this TCR beta chain was carried out in a study of blood T cell repertoires in COVID-19. About the research overall: Specimens from acute and convalescent COVID-19 originated in the United States, Italy and Spain. From T cells, B-cell-depleted T cells, or PBMCs came the material, which was cDNA or gDNA.

The V segment lost 2 bases and the J segment 9 bases; nucleotides outside the gene matches: 5. The CDR3 totals 15 residues. Looked up from germline, CDR1 is SGDLS and CDR2 is YYNGEE. In the original workflow: Amplification of reference gene primers provided the estimated nucleated cell counts. Assay: immunoSEQ multiplex PCR; the TCRdb copy retains only in-frame clones and omits some. V, J and clone size were drawn from that table, and D and trimming were deduced from the DNA. The sample shows some 17,000 clones, over 70% of them seen only once. This receptor was taken from an elderly man with acute or convalescent COVID-19. V usage is TRBV9 and J usage is TRBJ2-2, with 12 bases aligning to TRBD1. Material for sequencing was peripheral blood. CDR3 DNA sequence: TGTGCCAGCAGCGTTCCGGGACAGGGGGCAAGGGAGCTGTTTTTT. Translated, it gives CASSVPGQGARELFF.